The 25 T cell receptor beta chains below all came from one sample that was sequenced in a study of blood T cell repertoires in COVID-19 (dated by TCRdb to 2020 to 2021). Library preparation employed the immunoSEQ multiplex PCR assay. The clones in this table, taken by TCRdb from immuneACCESS, are in-frame only. Not every clone is retained; where verified, under half of the shortfall comes from an unresolved V gene, and the cause of the rest is unknown. This sample is represented by 150,000 to 200,000 clones; around 85% of them were singletons. 9.8% of the sample belongs to the ten largest clones. Sequenced input: peripheral blood. These receptors all come from a woman older than 75 with acute or convalescent COVID-19.

The chain links TRBV7-9 to TRBJ1-3; 10 bases are a match to TRBD1. J was trimmed by 6 bases and V by 5 bases; bases with no gene match: 7. Germline-derived CDR1 and CDR2 are SEHNR and FQNEAQ (reference sequence). The CDR3 loop spans 15 amino acids. The CDR3 DNA follows: TGTGCCAGCAGCGTGGGACAGGGGAAGGAAAACACCATATATTTT. Encoded protein: CASSVGQGKENTIYF.

The CDR3 is CASIGRGKNTEAFF. The CDR3 bases are TGTGCCAGTATCGGCAGGGGGAAGAACACTGAAGCTTTCTTT. The chain uses TRBV19 and TRBJ1-1, with 7 positions matching TRBD1. The CDR3 extends over 14 amino acids. The V gene end was trimmed by 7 bases and the J gene end by 1 base; junction bases not matched to a gene: 6. Germline V gives CDR1 LNHDA, CDR2 SQIVND (reference sequence).

This clone came up once. This rearrangement joins TRBV7-2 to TRBJ2-3; 8 positions agree with TRBD1. This CDR3 region has 11 residues. The J segment lost 11 bases and the V segment lost 5 bases, leaving 3 bases of the junction unmatched. From germline, CDR1 is SGHTA and CDR2 FQGNSA. CDR3 sequence: CASSPGTGQYF. The CDR3 DNA reads as TGTGCCAGCAGCCCTGGGACAGGGCAGTATTTT. The full variable domain, rest sourced from reference TRBV7-2 and TRBJ2-3, is GAGVSQSPSNKVTEKGKDVELRCDPISGHTALYWYRQSLGQGLEFLIYFQGNSAPDKSGLPSDRFSAERTGGSVSTLTIQRTQQEDSAVYLCASSPGTGQYFGPGTRLTVL.

This chain uses TRBV13 with TRBJ2-3; 8 bases match TRBD1. Germline trimming cut 5 bases from V and 2 bases from J; bases unmatched to any gene: 12. The germline gives CDR1 PRHDT, CDR2 FYEKMQ (reference sequence). The CDR3 extends over 17 amino acids. CDR3: CASSPAFARGLTDTQYF. The DNA of the CDR3 is TGTGCCAGCAGCCCCGCTTTCGCCAGGGGGCTCACAGATACGCAGTATTTT.

This chain connects TRBV3-1 (or the pseudogene TRBV3-2) to TRBJ2-7; 10 bases fit TRBD2. This CDR3 has 16 amino acids. J was trimmed by 7 bases and V by 0 bases; bases with no gene match: 9. The V gene's germline CDR1 is LGHDT and CDR2 YNNKEL (reference sequence). This CDR3 is CASSQEASGSRVEQYF. CDR3 nucleotides: TGTGCCAGCAGCCAAGAAGCTAGCGGGAGTCGGGTAGAGCAGTACTTC.

The table lists this clone with a few counts. The rearrangement uses TRBV10-2 and TRBJ1-1; weak D call: TRBD1 (6 bases). Germline V gene sequence: CDR1 WSHSY, CDR2 SAAADI. V lost 7 bases and J 1 base, leaving 13 bases between the germline ends. The CDR3 runs 14 residues. The DNA for the CDR3 is TGCGCCAGCACCTTATCACAGGGGAACACTGAAGCTTTCTTT. Its translation is CASTLSQGNTEAFF.

The chain carries TRBV27 and TRBJ2-2; D gene uncertain. In germline, CDR1 is MNHEY, CDR2 SMNVEV (reference sequence). This CDR3 has 14 amino acids. V was cut by 0 bases and J by 3 bases, with 5 bases left in between. This CDR3 is CASSLSTDTGELFF. The CDR3 DNA reads TGTGCCAGCAGTTTATCCACGGACACCGGGGAGCTGTTTTTT.

The chain recombines TRBV5-1 with TRBJ2-7; TRBD2 matches at 11 bases. Losses at the gene ends were 4 bases for V and 2 bases for J; bases not matched to a gene: 5. This CDR3 is built from 15 residues. Germline V lookup: CDR1 SGHRS, CDR2 YFSETQ. The CDR3 coding sequence is TGCGCCAGCAGCCCCTCACTAGCGGGAGCCTACGAGCAGTACTTC. This translates into CASSPSLAGAYEQYF.

The rearrangement links TRBV5-1 to TRBJ1-2; 9 positions agree with TRBD1. This CDR3 region has 14 residues. Trimming at V came to 2 bases and at J to 8 bases, leaving 7 bases not matched to a gene. CDR1 SGHRS and CDR2 YFSETQ come from the germline V gene. The CDR3 DNA reads TGCGCCAGCAGCTTAACCGGGACAGGGCGCGGCTACACCTTC. It is translated as CASSLTGTGRGYTF.

The chain has TRBV19 and TRBJ2-1; 9 positions agree with TRBD2. There are 14 residues in the CDR3. After removal of 9 bases from V and 5 bases from J, the junction contained 8 bases not matched to a gene. In germline, CDR1 is LNHDA, CDR2 SQIVND (reference sequence). The CDR3 sequence: CASISGRSNNEQFF. The CDR3 DNA reads TGTGCCAGCATAAGCGGGAGGTCCAACAATGAGCAGTTCTTC.

The chain uses TRBV5-6 and TRBJ1-1; D gene ambiguous. The CDR3 spans 14 residues. The germline gives CDR1 SGHDT, CDR2 YYEEEE. The V end was cut by 3 bases, the J end by 3 bases, with 12 bases between. The CDR3 bases are TGTGCCAGCAGCTACGGGTTGAGGGACACTGAAGCTTTCTTT. This encodes CASSYGLRDTEAFF.

J is TRBJ1-1 and V is TRBV15; D is unclear. This CDR3 spans 11 amino acids. Trimming left V 5 bases short and J 6 bases short, with 7 bases between. Germline V gene sequence: CDR1 LNHNV, CDR2 YYDKDF (reference sequence). The CDR3 DNA reads TGTGCCACCAGCGCCGGAGCTGAAGCTTTCTTT. Translated, it gives CATSAGAEAFF.

This chain connects TRBV5-4 to TRBJ1-3; no reliable D call. V was pared by 0 bases and J by 2 bases, with 9 bases between. From germline, CDR1 is SGHNT and CDR2 YYREEE (reference sequence). This CDR3 spans 15 amino acids. For the CDR3, the DNA is TGTGCCAGCAGCTTGGACGGACTAGCTGGAAACACCATATATTTT. Translation gives CASSLDGLAGNTIYF.

There are a few counts of this clone. The chain couples TRBV11-2 to TRBJ2-1; 12 bases fit TRBD2. The CDR3 covers 14 residues. Trimming took 2 bases from V and 7 from J; bases not matched to a gene: 0. Germline lookup yields CDR1 SGHAT and CDR2 FQNNGV. This chain's CDR3 is CASSLTSGGNEQFF. CDR3 bases: TGTGCCAGCAGCTTAACTAGCGGGGGGAATGAGCAGTTCTTC.

This clone has more than one count but fewer than ten. This chain uses TRBV18 with TRBJ1-1; no reliable D call. Trimming removed 3 bases from V and 5 bases from J, with 25 bases in between. CDR1 is KGHSH and CDR2 is LQKENI in the germline V gene. This CDR3 region has 18 residues. This chain's CDR3 is CASSPLFTGTMMGTEAFF. Written as DNA, the CDR3 is TGTGCCAGCTCACCTCTTTTCACGGGAACTATGATGGGAACTGAAGCTTTCTTT.

This clone was counted a few times. The chain couples TRBV3-1 (or the pseudogene TRBV3-2) to TRBJ2-7; 10 nucleotides agree with TRBD2. The V gene's germline CDR1 is LGHDT and CDR2 YNNKEL (reference sequence). V gave up 0 bases and J gave up 0 bases; unmatched junction bases: 2. The length of the CDR3 is 16 residues. CDR3 coding DNA: TGTGCCAGCAGCCAAGATTCTAGCGGGAGCTCCTACGAGCAGTACTTC. This codes for CASSQDSSGSSYEQYF.

This chain joins TRBV5-3 and TRBJ1-2; 10 positions agree with TRBD1. TRBV5-3 is classed as an ORF, of uncertain function. The J segment lost 4 bases and the V segment lost 3 bases, leaving 24 bases of the junction unmatched. This CDR3 has 21 residues. The CDR3 region has the DNA TGTGCCAGAAGCTCCATTGGGGTGGGGGACAGGGGACCTCTGGGGTCCTATGGCTACACCTTC. Encoded protein: CARSSIGVGDRGPLGSYGYTF.

The sample holds a few counts of this clone. Other DNA sequences in the sample encode the same CDR3. V gene TRBV6-5 combines with J gene TRBJ2-3; 7 bases match TRBD1. The CDR3 is made up of 12 amino acids. V was clipped by 6 bases and J by 5 bases; unmatched bases: 2. The germline gives CDR1 MNHEY, CDR2 SVGAGI. The CDR3 loop is CASSPGGDTQYF. The CDR3 nucleotides are TGTGCCAGCAGCCCAGGGGGAGATACGCAGTATTTT.

The chain recombines TRBV7-9 with TRBJ2-1, with TRBD2 identical over 8 bases. Germline assignment: CDR1 SEHNR and CDR2 FQNEAQ (reference sequence). CDR3 length: 17 residues. V lost 6 bases, J lost 3 bases, and 13 bases stayed unmatched. The CDR3: CASRLRLARESYNEQFF. In DNA, the CDR3 is TGTGCCAGCAGGCTAAGACTAGCGAGAGAGAGCTACAATGAGCAGTTCTTC.

Comment on this clone: Other DNA sequences in the same sample also yield this CDR3. J is TRBJ2-7 and V is TRBV3-1 (or the pseudogene TRBV3-2); D gene unclear. CDR3 length: 13 amino acids. The V gene lost 3 bases and the J gene lost 2 bases, with 8 bases spanning the gap. Germline lookup yields CDR1 LGHDT and CDR2 YNNKEL (reference sequence). The CDR3 bases are TGTGCCAGCAGCCATCCGGTCACCTACGAGCAGTACTTC. This translates into CASSHPVTYEQYF.

This clone was seen once. The rearrangement joins TRBV11-2 to TRBJ2-7; TRBD2 matches 9 bases. V shed 2 bases and J 7 bases; nucleotides not matched to a gene: 6. Germline V CDR1 and CDR2: SGHAT, FQNNGV. This CDR3 contains 14 residues. The DNA of the CDR3 is TGTGCCAGCAGCTTACGACTAGCGGCTTGGGAGCAGTACTTC. This gives the protein CASSLRLAAWEQYF. Full variable domain (remainder filled in from reference TRBV11-2 and TRBJ2-7): EAGVAQSPRYKIIEKRQSVAFWCNPISGHATLYWYQQILGQGPKLLIQFQNNGVVDDSQLPKDRFSAERLKGVDSTLKIQPAKLEDSAVYLCASSLRLAAWEQYFGPGTRLTVT.

V usage is TRBV3-1 (or the pseudogene TRBV3-2) and J usage is TRBJ2-1; 13 nucleotides match TRBD2. Germline-derived CDR1 and CDR2 are LGHDT and YNNKEL (reference sequence). The ends lost 2 bases at V and 7 bases at J; junction bases unmatched: 8. This CDR3 comprises 17 residues. DNA for the CDR3: TGTGCCAGCAGCCAAAAAACCGGGACTAGCGGGACAAATGAGCAGTTCTTC. Translating it yields CASSQKTGTSGTNEQFF.

This rearrangement joins TRBV2 to TRBJ1-5; D gene unclear. The CDR3 contains 12 residues. Germline V gene lookup returns CDR1 SNHLY and CDR2 FYNNEI. V lost 3 bases and J lost 7, with 7 bases in between. CDR3 in DNA: TGTGCCAGCAGTGACCTGTTCCAGCCCCAGCATTTT. It codes for CASSDLFQPQHF.

For the CDR3, the DNA is TGTGCCAGCAGCTTGGCACAGGCGCTCTACACCGGGGAGCTGTTTTTT. The encoded protein is CASSLAQALYTGELFF. The V call is TRBV5-4, the J call TRBJ2-2; possible D gene TRBD1, 5 bases. Trimming shortened V by 0 bases and J by 3 bases, and 12 bases separated the two germline ends. This CDR3 region has 16 residues. The V gene's germline CDR1 is SGHNT and CDR2 YYREEE (reference sequence).

The V and J genes are TRBV7-2 and TRBJ2-2, with a possible D match to TRBD2 (6 bases). Germline loops: CDR1 SGHTA, CDR2 FQGNSA. Between the trimmed V and J ends, which lost 1 base and 6 bases, there was a span of 12 bases. The CDR3 is 15 residues long. CDR3 residues: CASSLGGTRAGELFF. CDR3 sequence (DNA): TGTGCCAGCAGCTTAGGGGGGACTCGCGCCGGGGAGCTGTTTTTT.